The next 18 T cell receptor beta chains were all read from a single sample in a study of T cell changes during pregnancy in multiple sclerosis. Libraries were prepared by immunoSEQ multiplex PCR; TCRdb keeps only in-frame clonotypes and omits some of them. The data hold tens of thousands of clones, with roughly 92% observed a single time. Here the sequenced sample was peripheral blood, taken in the second trimester of pregnancy. The receptors were gathered from a female donor with multiple sclerosis, enrolled in a pregnancy study.

This clone was picked up a small number of times. V gene TRBV5-1 combines with J gene TRBJ1-1; 8 bases fit TRBD1. The V segment lost 1 base and the J segment 4 bases; nucleotides outside the gene matches: 12. The CDR3 has 17 amino acids. Looked up from germline, CDR1 is SGHRS and CDR2 is YFSETQ. The CDR3 DNA reads as TGCGCCAGCAGCTTGTATCCACCCGGACAGGGTAGCACTGAAGCTTTCTTT. It yields the protein CASSLYPPGQGSTEAFF.

In regard to this clone: Other DNA sequences in the sample encode the same CDR3. The chain uses TRBV7-2 and TRBJ1-3, with no clear D. CDR3 length: 14 residues. Deletions cut 3 bases from V and 0 bases from J, with 6 bases between. The germline CDR1 and CDR2 sequences are SGHTA and FQGNSA. This CDR3 is CASSFDSSGNTIYF. The CDR3, as DNA: TGTGCCAGCAGCTTTGATAGCTCTGGAAACACCATATATTTT.

The chain couples TRBV30 to TRBJ2-7, with 8 nucleotides matching TRBD2. This CDR3 comprises 13 residues. Losses at the gene ends were 4 bases for V and 5 bases for J; bases not matched to a gene: 7. Looked up from germline, CDR1 is GTSNPN and CDR2 is SVGIG (reference sequence). As DNA, the CDR3 is TGTGCCTGGACCGGGCTAGCGGGCGACGAGCAGTACTTC. It translates to CAWTGLAGDEQYF.

The chain has TRBV18 and TRBJ2-1; a possible D gene is TRBD2 (6 bases). Trimming took 0 bases from V and 0 from J, leaving 12 bases between them. CDR1 and CDR2 from the germline V gene are KGHSH and LQKENI. This CDR3 comprises 17 residues. The CDR3 nucleotides read TGTGCCAGCTCACCACCGGGGGGACTTAGCTCCTACAATGAGCAGTTCTTC. It yields the protein CASSPPGGLSSYNEQFF.

This clone was observed once. The chain uses TRBV11-3 and TRBJ2-2, with D possibly being TRBD1 (6 bases). V was pared by 0 bases and J by 7 bases, with 9 bases between. This CDR3 comprises 14 residues. Germline-derived CDR1 and CDR2 are SGHNT and YENEEA. DNA of the CDR3: TGTGCCAGCAGCTTAGATGGGGGCCGCGGGGAGCTGTTTTTT. It codes for CASSLDGGRGELFF.

CDR3 loop: CASSGSGKYEQYF. CDR3 bases: TGTGCCAGCAGCGGTAGCGGGAAATACGAGCAGTACTTC. This sequence joins TRBV7-2 and TRBJ2-7; 8 nucleotides line up with TRBD2. From germline, CDR1 is SGHTA and CDR2 FQGNSA. The CDR3 runs to 13 residues. Trimming took 5 bases from V and 4 from J; bases not matched to a gene: 4. The full variable domain, in which reference TRBV7-2 and TRBJ2-7 provide the parts outside the CDR3, is GAGVSQSPSNKVTEKGKDVELRCDPISGHTALYWYRQSLGQGLEFLIYFQGNSAPDKSGLPSDRFSAERTGGSVSTLTIQRTQQEDSAVYLCASSGSGKYEQYFGPGTRLTVT.

This clone has only one observation. The chain uses TRBV27 and TRBJ2-7; D call uncertain. Germline CDR1 is MNHEY and CDR2 is SMNVEV (reference sequence). The length of the CDR3 is 13 residues. V was trimmed by 5 bases and J by 3 bases, leaving 11 bases between them. The CDR3 protein is CASSPGPGYEQYF. CDR3 nucleotides: TGTGCCAGCAGTCCCGGTCCAGGCTACGAGCAGTACTTC.

The DNA for the CDR3 is TGTGCCACCAGCGAGACAGGCTCGAACACTGAAGCTTTCTTT. It specifies CATSETGSNTEAFF. The chain couples TRBV6-1 to TRBJ1-1; a possible D gene is TRBD1 (6 bases). Trimming removed 10 bases at V and 1 base at J, with 16 bases between. CDR3 length: 14 residues. CDR1 is MNHNS, CDR2 SASEGT, per germline.

The J gene is TRBJ2-1, the V gene TRBV7-2; 9 nucleotides align to TRBD2. CDR1 is SGHTA, CDR2 FQGNSA, per germline. The CDR3 runs 15 residues. With 3 bases clipped from V and 6 bases from J, the junction kept 6 bases outside the gene matches. The CDR3 coding sequence is TGTGCCAGCAGCTTGGCGCTAGCGGGATCCAATGAGCAGTTCTTC. Encoded protein: CASSLALAGSNEQFF.

The chain recombines TRBV27 with TRBJ2-5; TRBD2 agrees at 8 bases. The germline CDR1 and CDR2 sequences are MNHEY and SMNVEV (reference sequence). V shed 6 bases and J 0 bases; nucleotides not matched to a gene: 6. This CDR3 has 15 residues. In DNA form, the CDR3 reads TGTGCCAGCAGGCAAACGGGAGGGCACCAAGAGACCCAGTACTTC. This sequence encodes CASRQTGGHQETQYF.

This clone was counted between two and nine times. The chain joins TRBV29-1 to TRBJ1-1; no reliable D call. The V and J ends lost 3 bases and 2 bases respectively, with 7 bases between them. This CDR3 contains 12 residues. Per the germline V gene, CDR1 is SQVTM and CDR2 is ANQGSEA. The CDR3 DNA is TGCAGCGTTGAGGTCAGTAACACTGAAGCTTTCTTT. Translating gives CSVEVSNTEAFF.

This chain uses TRBV14 with TRBJ2-7, with 8 nucleotides matching TRBD1. The CDR3 is 15 residues long. In germline, CDR1 is SGHDN, CDR2 FVKESK. After removal of 4 bases from V and 3 bases from J, the junction contained 8 bases not matched to a gene. DNA of the CDR3: TGTGCCAGCAGCCCTAGGACAGGGTGGGGCTACGAGCAGTACTTC. Its translation is CASSPRTGWGYEQYF.

This clone was counted only a few times. The genes are TRBV19 and TRBJ1-5; no reliable D call. V shed 4 bases and J shed 9 bases, with 13 bases lying between them. The CDR3 loop spans 13 amino acids. Germline values: CDR1 LNHDA, CDR2 SQIVND (reference sequence). CDR3 loop: CASSRENGPPQHF. Here the CDR3 DNA reads TGTGCCAGTAGTAGGGAGAATGGGCCGCCCCAGCATTTT.

This chain joins TRBV29-1 and TRBJ1-2; no firm D call. The CDR3 loop spans 11 amino acids. Between the trimmed V and J ends, which lost 4 bases and 3 bases, there was a span of 6 bases. Germline CDR1 and CDR2: SQVTM and ANQGSEA. CDR3 region: CSVGDYYGYTF. The CDR3 DNA reads TGCAGCGTTGGAGACTACTATGGCTACACCTTC.

As to this clone: The junction shows a germline mismatch at one end, possibly a read error. V and J are TRBV7-7 and TRBJ2-5; 8 bases agree with TRBD1. From germline, CDR1 is SSHAT and CDR2 FNYEAQ (reference sequence). The CDR3 is made up of 16 amino acids. This CDR3 reads CASSSSRGRDQETQYF. CDR3 DNA sequence: TGTGCTAGCAGCAGCTCCAGGGGGCGCGATCAAGAGACCCAGTACTTC. The full variable domain, in which reference TRBV7-7 and TRBJ2-5 provide the parts outside the CDR3, is GAGVSQSPRYKVTKRGQDVTLRCDPISSHATLYWYQQALGQGPEFLTYFNYEAQPDKSGLPSDRFSAERPEGSISTLTIQRTEQRDSAMYRCASSSSRGRDQETQYFGPGTRLLVL.

This clone came up a few times. The V and J genes are TRBV5-5 and TRBJ1-1, with D unresolved. CDR3 length: 14 residues. Germline assignment: CDR1 SGHKS and CDR2 YYEKEE (reference sequence). The germline V and J ends were trimmed by 4 bases and 2 bases, with 12 bases remaining between them. CDR3: CASSHPILNTEAFF. CDR3 nucleotides: TGTGCCAGCAGCCATCCTATCCTCAACACTGAAGCTTTCTTT.

The rearrangement links TRBV6-5 to TRBJ2-7; D is uncertain. Deletions cut 2 bases from V and 0 bases from J, with 11 bases between. The germline V gene has CDR1 MNHEY and CDR2 SVGAGI. The CDR3 is made up of 15 amino acids. The CDR3 region is CASSYNLDGSYEQYF. The CDR3 coding sequence is TGTGCCAGCAGTTACAACCTAGATGGCTCCTACGAGCAGTACTTC.

This chain connects TRBV19 to TRBJ1-5, with 10 bases fitting TRBD1. This CDR3 has 15 residues. Germline trimming cut 6 bases from V and 7 bases from J; bases unmatched to any gene: 9. CDR1 LNHDA and CDR2 SQIVND come from the germline V gene (reference sequence). CDR3 DNA sequence: TGTGCCAGTAGGATTGCCGGGACAGGGGTGCAGCCCCAGCATTTT. It translates to CASRIAGTGVQPQHF.